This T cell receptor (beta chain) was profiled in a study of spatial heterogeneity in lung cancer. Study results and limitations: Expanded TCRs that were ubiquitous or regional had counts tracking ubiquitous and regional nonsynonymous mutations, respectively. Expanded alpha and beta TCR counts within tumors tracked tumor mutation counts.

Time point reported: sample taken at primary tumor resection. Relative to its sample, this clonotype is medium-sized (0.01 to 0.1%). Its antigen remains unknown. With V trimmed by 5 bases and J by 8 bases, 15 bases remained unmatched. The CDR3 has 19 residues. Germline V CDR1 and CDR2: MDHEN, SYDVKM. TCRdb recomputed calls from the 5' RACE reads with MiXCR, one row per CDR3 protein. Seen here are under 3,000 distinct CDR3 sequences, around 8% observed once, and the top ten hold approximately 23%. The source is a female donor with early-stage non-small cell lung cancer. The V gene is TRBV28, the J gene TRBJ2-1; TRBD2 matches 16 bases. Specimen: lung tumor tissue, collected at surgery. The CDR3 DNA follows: TGTGCCAGCAGTCCGGAGGGACTAGCGGGAGGGGGGGGTCTCTATGAGCAGTTCTTC. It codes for CASSPEGLAGGGGLYEQFF. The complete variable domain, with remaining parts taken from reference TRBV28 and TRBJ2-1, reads DVKVTQSSRYLVKRTGEKVFLECVQDMDHENMFWYRQDPGLGLRLIYFSYDVKMKEKGDIPEGYSVSREKKERFSLILESASTNQTSMYLCASSPEGLAGGGGLYEQFFGPGTRLTVL.